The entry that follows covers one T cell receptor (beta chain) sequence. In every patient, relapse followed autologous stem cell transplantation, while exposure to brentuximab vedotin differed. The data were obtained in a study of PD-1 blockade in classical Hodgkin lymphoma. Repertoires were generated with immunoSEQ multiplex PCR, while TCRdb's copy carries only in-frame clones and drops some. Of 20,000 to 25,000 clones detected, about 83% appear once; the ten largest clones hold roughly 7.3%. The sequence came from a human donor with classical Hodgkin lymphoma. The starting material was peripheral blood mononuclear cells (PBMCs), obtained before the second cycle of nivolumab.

The CDR3 sequence: CASSLQQYGTDTQYF. CDR3 nucleotides: TGCGCCAGCAGCTTACAACAGTACGGCACAGATACGCAGTATTTT. The chain recombines TRBV5-1 with TRBJ2-3, with D unclear. In germline, CDR1 is SGHRS, CDR2 YFSETQ. The CDR3 length is 15 residues. The V gene lost 2 bases and the J gene lost 1 base, with 11 bases spanning the gap.